This TCR beta chain was observed in a study of blood T cell repertoires in COVID-19. Background on the study: Italy, Spain and the United States were the sources of the convalescent and acute COVID-19 samples. The analysed material was cDNA or gDNA that came from T cells, B-cell-depleted T cells, or PBMCs.

Original data processing: Amplified reference gene primers provided the basis for estimating nucleated cell counts. Using immunoSEQ multiplex PCR, the repertoire was profiled, and TCRdb retains in-frame clones only, with some absent. V and J calls and clone size come straight from that table; D and trimming were deduced from the DNA. The table shows some 120,000 clones, with around 89% occurring only once. V lost 3 bases and J lost 5; bases outside the gene matches: 6. Per germline, CDR1 KGHSH and CDR2 LQKENI. This CDR3 contains 14 residues. This TCR derives from a human donor with acute or convalescent COVID-19. The donor label of this sample is uncertain. Input material: peripheral blood. The V gene is TRBV18, the J gene TRBJ1-2; TRBD1 aligns across 7 bases. This CDR3 reads CASSPPGQRYGYTF. As DNA, the CDR3 is TGTGCCAGCTCACCCCCGGGACAGAGATATGGCTACACCTTC.